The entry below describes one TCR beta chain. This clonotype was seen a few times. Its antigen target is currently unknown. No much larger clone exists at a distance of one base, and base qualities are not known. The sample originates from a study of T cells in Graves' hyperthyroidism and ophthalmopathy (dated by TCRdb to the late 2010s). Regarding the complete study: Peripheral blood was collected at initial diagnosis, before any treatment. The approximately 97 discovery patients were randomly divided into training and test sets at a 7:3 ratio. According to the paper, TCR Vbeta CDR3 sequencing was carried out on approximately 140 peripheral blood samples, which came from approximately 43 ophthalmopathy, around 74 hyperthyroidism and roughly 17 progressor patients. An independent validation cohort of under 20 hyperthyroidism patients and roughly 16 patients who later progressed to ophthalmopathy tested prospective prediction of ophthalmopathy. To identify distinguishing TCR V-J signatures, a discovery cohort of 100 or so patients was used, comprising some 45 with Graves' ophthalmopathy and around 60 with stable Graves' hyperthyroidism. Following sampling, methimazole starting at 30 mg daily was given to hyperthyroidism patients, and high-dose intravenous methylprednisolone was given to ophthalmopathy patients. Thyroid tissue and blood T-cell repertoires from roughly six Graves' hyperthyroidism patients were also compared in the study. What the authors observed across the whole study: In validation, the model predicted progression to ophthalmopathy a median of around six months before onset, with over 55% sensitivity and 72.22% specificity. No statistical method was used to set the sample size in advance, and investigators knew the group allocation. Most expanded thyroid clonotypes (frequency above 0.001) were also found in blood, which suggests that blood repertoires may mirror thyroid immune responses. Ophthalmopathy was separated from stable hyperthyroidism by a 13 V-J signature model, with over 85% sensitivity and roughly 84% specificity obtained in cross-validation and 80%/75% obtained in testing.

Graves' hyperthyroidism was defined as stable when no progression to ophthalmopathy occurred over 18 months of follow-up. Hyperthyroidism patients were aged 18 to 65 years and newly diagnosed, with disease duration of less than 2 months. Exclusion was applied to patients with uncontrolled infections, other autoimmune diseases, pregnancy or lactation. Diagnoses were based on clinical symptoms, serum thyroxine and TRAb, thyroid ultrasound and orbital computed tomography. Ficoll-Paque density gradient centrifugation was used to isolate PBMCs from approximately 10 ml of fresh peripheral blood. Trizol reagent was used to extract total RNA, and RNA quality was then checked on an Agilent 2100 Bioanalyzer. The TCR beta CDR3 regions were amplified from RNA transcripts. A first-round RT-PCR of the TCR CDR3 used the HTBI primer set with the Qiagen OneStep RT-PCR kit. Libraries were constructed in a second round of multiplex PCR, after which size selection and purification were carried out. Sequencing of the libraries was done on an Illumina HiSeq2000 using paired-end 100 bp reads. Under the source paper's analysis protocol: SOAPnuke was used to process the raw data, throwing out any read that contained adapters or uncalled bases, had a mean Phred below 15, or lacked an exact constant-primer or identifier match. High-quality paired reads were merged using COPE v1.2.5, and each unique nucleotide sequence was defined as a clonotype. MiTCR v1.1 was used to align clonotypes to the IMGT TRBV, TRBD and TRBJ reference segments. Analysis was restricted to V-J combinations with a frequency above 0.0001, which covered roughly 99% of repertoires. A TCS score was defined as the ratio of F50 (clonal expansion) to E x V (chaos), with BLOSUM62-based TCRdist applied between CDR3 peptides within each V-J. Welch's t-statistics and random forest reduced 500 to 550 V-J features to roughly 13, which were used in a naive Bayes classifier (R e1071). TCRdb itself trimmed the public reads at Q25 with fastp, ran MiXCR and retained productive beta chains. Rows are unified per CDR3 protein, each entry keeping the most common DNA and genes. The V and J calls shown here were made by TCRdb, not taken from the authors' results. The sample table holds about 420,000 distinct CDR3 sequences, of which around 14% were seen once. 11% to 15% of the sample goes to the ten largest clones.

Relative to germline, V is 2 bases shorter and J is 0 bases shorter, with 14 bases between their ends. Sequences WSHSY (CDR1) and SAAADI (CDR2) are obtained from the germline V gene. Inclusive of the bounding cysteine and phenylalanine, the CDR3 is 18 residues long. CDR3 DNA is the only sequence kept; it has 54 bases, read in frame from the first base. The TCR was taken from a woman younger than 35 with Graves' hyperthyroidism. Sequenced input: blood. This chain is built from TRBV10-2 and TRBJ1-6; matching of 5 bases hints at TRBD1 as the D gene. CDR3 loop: CASSEGQGISSYNSPLHF. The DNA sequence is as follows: TGCGCCAGCAGTGAGGGGCAGGGAATTAGCTCCTATAATTCACCCCTCCACTTT.